The rows below give T cell receptor beta chains drawn from one sample of a study of CD8+ T cells in alopecia areata. Assay used: immunoSEQ multiplex PCR; TCRdb lists only in-frame clones, some missing. Among around 200,000 clones listed, 64% were seen once. The source material was CD4+ T cells sorted from blood, sampled at week 4, from a patient treated with tofacitinib. These receptors were taken from a human donor with alopecia areata. Both conserved end residues are trimmed from each CDR3.

v_gene	j_gene	CDR3aa
TRBV30	TRBJ1-2	AWRPAQQVIPGYT
TRBV30	TRBJ2-6	AWRRDRGRAPGANVLT
TRBV29-1	TRBJ1-1	SVASRMNTEAF
TRBV7-9	TRBJ2-3	ASSHRLGSTDTQY
TRBV7-2	TRBJ2-7	ASSSYRDASYEQY
TRBV2	TRBJ2-3	ASSERDHDTDTQY
TRBV7-6	TRBJ1-1	ASSLVGDTEAF
TRBV5-6	TRBJ1-5	ASSLDNQPQH
TRBV4-2	TRBJ1-1	ASSQNRGANTEAF
TRBV20-1	TRBJ2-7	SAPRGDEQY
TRBV29-1	TRBJ2-7	SVNLVGHLV
TRBV9	TRBJ1-4	ASSGGSVEKLF
TRBV5-4	TRBJ2-7	ASSLGGLAVQEQY
TRBV29-1	TRBJ1-2	SVLGGYGYT
TRBV20-1	TRBJ2-7	SAGGTYEQY
TRBV7-9	TRBJ1-6	ASSKGQPNLPLH
TRBV11-2	TRBJ2-2	ASSLNVGELF
TRBV9	TRBJ2-1	ASSAGLASVGEQF
TRBV29-1	TRBJ1-3	SVGLTVYNSGNTIY
TRBV10-3	TRBJ2-4	AISEVAKNIQY
TRBV2	TRBJ2-5	ASSGAQETQY
TRBV7-2	TRBJ2-1	ASSLRVGEQF
TRBV7-9	TRBJ2-5	ASSPGVQETQY
TRBV30	TRBJ2-3	AWKGTGGPIAQY
TRBV2	TRBJ2-3	ASSALGTDTQY
TRBV15	TRBJ1-2	ATSRDRVTGKGYT
TRBV9	TRBJ1-1	ASSVQGEGNTEAF
TRBV6-5	TRBJ2-7	ASSYSAIGYEQY
TRBV7-2	TRBJ2-7	ASSHEYRGRFYEQY
TRBV18	TRBJ1-1	ASSPPLAPQGMNTEAF
TRBV2	TRBJ2-3	ASSGGRSGGARGTQY
TRBV4-3	TRBJ2-5	ASSQQGQWGTQY
TRBV16	TRBJ2-6	ASSPTGSGANVLT
TRBV5-1	TRBJ2-5	ASSLVDSAQETQY
TRBV7-2	TRBJ2-5	ASSFRRGGETQY
TRBV5-1	TRBJ2-2	ASSRAERGTGELF
TRBV30	TRBJ1-1	ASTGGVFTEAF
TRBV29-1	TRBJ2-5	SVETGGETQY
TRBV29-1	TRBJ2-3	SVVAQRSDTQY
TRBV7-3	TRBJ2-6	ASSLRDFSGANVLT
TRBV2	TRBJ1-1	ASTGGGAEAF
TRBV7-9	TRBJ1-6	ASTEGTNSPLH
TRBV29-1	TRBJ2-6	SVFLTGANVLT
TRBV29-1	TRBJ1-5	SAVTASNQPQH
TRBV6-5	TRBJ2-5	ASSYRTGGETQY
TRBV15	TRBJ2-3	ATSRGDRGRWDTQY
TRBV5-1	TRBJ1-5	ASSAGTGNQPQH
TRBV11-2	TRBJ2-3	ASSSGTSGEKYTDTQY
TRBV2	TRBJ2-2	ASSISTTGELF
TRBV14	TRBJ2-1	ASSGRGTRNYNEQF
TRBV10-3	TRBJ1-1	AISEPRGRAKREAF
TRBV29-1	TRBJ2-3	SVEGPAGQY
TRBV7-2	TRBJ2-1	ASSLRQGGSYNEQF
TRBV9	TRBJ2-5	ASSLGLVGETQY
TRBV27	TRBJ2-5	ASSPRVRETQY
TRBV9	TRBJ2-1	ASSVGGQNYNEQF
TRBV4-1	TRBJ1-5	ASSPQVSGGLGNQPQH
TRBV9	TRBJ1-1	ASSPNTGTGTEAF
TRBV25-1	TRBJ2-5	ASGPQETQY